This T cell receptor (beta chain) comes out of a study of blood T cell repertoires in COVID-19. Trimming cost V 7 bases and J 3 bases, with 19 bases left between them. CDR3 size: 16 residues. Germline V gives CDR1 SGHRS, CDR2 YFSETQ. Using immunoSEQ multiplex PCR, the repertoire was profiled, and TCRdb retains in-frame clones only, with some absent. The table records just over 95,000 clones, about 86% of them present only once. Sequences were obtained from peripheral blood. This clonotype was sampled from a human donor in a cohort sampled during active COVID-19. J is TRBJ2-2 and V is TRBV5-1; a possible D gene is TRBD1 (6 bases). CDR3 sequence (DNA): TGCGCCAGCGAAACAGGGAACCCCTGGCACACCGGGGAGCTGTTTTTT. Translated, it gives CASETGNPWHTGELFF.